This T cell receptor (beta chain) was retrieved from a study of human T cells and chemical hapten exposure. Blood, whole and unfractionated, served as the source for total RNA extraction. CDR1 SEHNR and CDR2 FQNEAQ come from the germline V gene (reference sequence). Trimming took 1 base from V and 1 from J, leaving 7 bases between them. This CDR3 spans 14 amino acids. MiXCR, run by TCRdb on the 5' RACE reads, gives a single entry per CDR3 protein. The sample yields about 110,000 distinct CDR3 sequences, approximately 20% seen once. The chain joins TRBV7-9 to TRBJ1-1; D not resolved. The clonotype originates from a human donor in good health. As DNA, the CDR3 is TGTGCCAGCAGCTTAGTTATCGGGAACACTGAAGCTTTCTTT. This gives the protein CASSLVIGNTEAFF.